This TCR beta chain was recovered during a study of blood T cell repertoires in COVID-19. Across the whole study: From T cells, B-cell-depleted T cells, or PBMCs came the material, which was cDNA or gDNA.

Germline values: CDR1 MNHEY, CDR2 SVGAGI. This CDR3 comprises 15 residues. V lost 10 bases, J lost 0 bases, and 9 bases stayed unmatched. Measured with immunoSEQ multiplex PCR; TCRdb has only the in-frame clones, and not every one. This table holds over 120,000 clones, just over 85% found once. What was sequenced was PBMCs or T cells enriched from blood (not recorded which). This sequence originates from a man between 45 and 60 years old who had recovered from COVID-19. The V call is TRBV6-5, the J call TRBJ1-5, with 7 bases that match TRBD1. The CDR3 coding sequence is TGTGCCACCCAGGACAGGCCTTATAGCAATCAGCCCCAGCATTTT. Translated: CATQDRPYSNQPQHF.